The sequence of this TCR beta chain was determined in a study of cytomegalovirus exposure and HLA in healthy donors. Trimming shortened V by 3 bases and J by 1 base, and 15 bases separated the two germline ends. Germline V lookup: CDR1 MGHRA, CDR2 YSYEKL. The CDR3 contains 16 residues. Points from the study as a whole: According to the study, approximately 150 TCR beta chains were cytomegalovirus-associated.

60 Vbeta and 13 Jbeta primers were used in PCR. Using immunoSEQ multiplex PCR, the repertoire was profiled, and TCRdb retains in-frame clones only, with some absent. The table records some 200,000 clones, about four fifths of them present only once. Comment on this clone: What it binds is not known.

Sequences were obtained from PBMCs. The sequence was collected from a woman between 45 and 60 years old in good health and CMV-seropositive. This chain connects TRBV4-1 to TRBJ1-1; D unresolved. This CDR3 reads CASSHPGTTKNTEAFF. The CDR3 bases are TGCGCCAGCAGCCACCCGGGCACGACTAAGAACACTGAAGCTTTCTTT.